This T cell receptor beta chain appears in the sequencing data of a study of OX40 agonist ivuxolimab in advanced cancers. Study details: The eligibility criteria allowed prior anti-PD-1, anti-PD-L1 or anti-CTLA-4 therapy, and 40% had some.

The table came from immunoSEQ multiplex PCR; TCRdb's copy has only in-frame clones and leaves some out. The sample contains 110,000 or so clones, around 93% of which appear only once. Samples were taken at baseline and on day 1 of cycles 4 and 7. The clonotype originates from an adult with an advanced solid tumor such as melanoma, head and neck, liver or kidney cancer. Material: CD4+ or CD8+ T cells sorted from blood, obtained in a trial of the OX40 agonist ivuxolimab.

Written as DNA, the CDR3 is TGTGCCAGCTCAATCGGACTAGCGGGAGTAGATGAGCAGTTCTTC. Translated: CASSIGLAGVDEQFF. The chain employs TRBV18 and TRBJ2-1; 13 nucleotides agree with TRBD2. This CDR3 comprises 15 residues. Germline CDR1 and CDR2: KGHSH and LQKENI. V shed 5 bases, J shed 8 bases, and the junction held 6 bases outside the gene matches.